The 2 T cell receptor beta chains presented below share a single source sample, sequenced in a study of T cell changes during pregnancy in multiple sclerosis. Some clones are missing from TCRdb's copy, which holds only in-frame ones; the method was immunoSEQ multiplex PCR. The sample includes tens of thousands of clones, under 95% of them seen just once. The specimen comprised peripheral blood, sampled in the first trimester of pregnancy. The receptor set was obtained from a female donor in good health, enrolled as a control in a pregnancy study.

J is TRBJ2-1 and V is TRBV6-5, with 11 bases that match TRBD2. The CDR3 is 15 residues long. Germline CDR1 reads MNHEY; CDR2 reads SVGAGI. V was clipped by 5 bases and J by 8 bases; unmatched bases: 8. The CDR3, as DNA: TGTGCCAGCAGTAAACTAGCGGGAGCGGTATATGAGCAGTTCTTC. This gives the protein CASSKLAGAVYEQFF.

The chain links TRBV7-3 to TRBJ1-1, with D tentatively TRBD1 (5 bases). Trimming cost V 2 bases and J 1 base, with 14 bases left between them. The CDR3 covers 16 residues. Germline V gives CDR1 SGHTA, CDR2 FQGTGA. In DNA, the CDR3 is TGTGCCAGCAGCTTACTCGGGGGACTTTCGAACACTGAAGCTTTCTTT. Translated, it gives CASSLLGGLSNTEAFF.